This TCR beta chain was identified during a study of long-term antiretroviral therapy in people with HIV. Study-wide background: Samples collected earliest predate the 2015 immediate-ART recommendation by about a decade. Broader study findings: Blood sampling spanned 2004 to 2017, possibly under older ART regimens.

Concerning this clone itself: Its antigen is not known.

Version v3.0 of the immunoSEQ assay was performed at survey level. Only in-frame clones appear in the TCRdb table, and some are missing; sequencing was by immunoSEQ multiplex PCR. The table has around 30,000 clones, 90% to 97% seen once. PBMC samples from each donor numbered at least one pre-ART and at least two post-ART. The V and J ends lost 1 base and 8 bases respectively, with 9 bases between them. The CDR3 spans 13 residues. Looked up from germline, CDR1 is PRHDT and CDR2 is FYEKMQ (reference sequence). The receptor was isolated from a man aged 25-45 years with HIV. This chain connects TRBV13 to TRBJ1-3; D is unresolved. The sequences come from unsorted PBMCs, collected approximately 6.5 years after starting antiretroviral therapy. In DNA form, the CDR3 reads TGTGCCAGCAGCTTAGAGAGTCTTGACACCATATATTTT. As protein: CASSLESLDTIYF.